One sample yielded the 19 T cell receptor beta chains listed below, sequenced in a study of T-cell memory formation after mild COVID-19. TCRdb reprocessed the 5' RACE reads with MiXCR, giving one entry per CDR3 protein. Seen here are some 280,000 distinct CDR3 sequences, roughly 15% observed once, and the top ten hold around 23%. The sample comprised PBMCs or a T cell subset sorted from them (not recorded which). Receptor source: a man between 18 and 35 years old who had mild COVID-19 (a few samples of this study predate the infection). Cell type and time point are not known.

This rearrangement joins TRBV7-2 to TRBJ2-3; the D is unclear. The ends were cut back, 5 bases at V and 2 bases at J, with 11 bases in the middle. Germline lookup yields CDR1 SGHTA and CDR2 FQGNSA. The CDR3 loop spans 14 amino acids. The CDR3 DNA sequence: TGTGCCAGCAGCCTGAGGCACTACACAGATACGCAGTATTTT. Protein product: CASSLRHYTDTQYF.

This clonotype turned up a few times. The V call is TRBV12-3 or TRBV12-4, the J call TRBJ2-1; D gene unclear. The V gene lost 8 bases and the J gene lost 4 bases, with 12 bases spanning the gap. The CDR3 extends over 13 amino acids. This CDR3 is CASSSSKYNEQFF. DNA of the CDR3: TGTGCCAGCTCCTCTTCTAAGTACAATGAGCAGTTCTTC.

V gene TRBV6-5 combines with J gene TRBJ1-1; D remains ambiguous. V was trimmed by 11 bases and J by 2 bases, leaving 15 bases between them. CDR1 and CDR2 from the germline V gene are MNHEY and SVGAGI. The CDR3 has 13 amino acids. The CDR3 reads CAVTHRANTEAFF. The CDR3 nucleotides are TGTGCCGTTACACACCGGGCAAACACTGAAGCTTTCTTT.

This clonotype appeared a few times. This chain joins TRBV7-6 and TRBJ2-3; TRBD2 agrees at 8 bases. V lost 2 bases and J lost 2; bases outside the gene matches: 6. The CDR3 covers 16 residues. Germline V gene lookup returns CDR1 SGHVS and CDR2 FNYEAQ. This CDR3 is CASSLLGLGPTDTQYF. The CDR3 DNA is TGTGCCAGCAGCTTACTGGGACTAGGTCCCACAGATACGCAGTATTTT. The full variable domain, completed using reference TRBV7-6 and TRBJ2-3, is GAGVSQSPRYKVTKRGQDVALRCDPISGHVSLYWYRQALGQGPEFLTYFNYEAQQDKSGLPNDRFSAERPEGSISTLTIQRTEQRDSAMYRCASSLLGLGPTDTQYFGPGTRLTVL.

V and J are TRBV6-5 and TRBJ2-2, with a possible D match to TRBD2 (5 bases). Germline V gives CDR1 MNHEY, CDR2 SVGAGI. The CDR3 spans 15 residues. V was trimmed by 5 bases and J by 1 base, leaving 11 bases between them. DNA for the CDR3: TGTGCCAGCAGTCGATACCGGGAGAACACCGGGGAGCTGTTTTTT. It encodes CASSRYRENTGELFF.

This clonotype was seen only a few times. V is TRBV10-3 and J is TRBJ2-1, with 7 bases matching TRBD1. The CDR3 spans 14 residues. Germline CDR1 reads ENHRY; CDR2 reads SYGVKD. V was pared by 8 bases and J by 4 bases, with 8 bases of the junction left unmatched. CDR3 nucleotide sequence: TGTGCCATCGCCGGGACAGCCAGATACAATGAGCAGTTCTTC. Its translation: CAIAGTARYNEQFF.

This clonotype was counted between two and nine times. The CDR3 region is CASSQETGGATDTQYF. For the CDR3, the DNA is TGTGCCAGCAGCCAAGAAACAGGGGGTGCCACAGATACGCAGTATTTT. V usage is TRBV14 and J usage is TRBJ2-3; 8 bases match TRBD1. Germline CDR1 SGHDN, CDR2 FVKESK. Losses at the gene ends were 0 bases for V and 2 bases for J; bases not matched to a gene: 4. The CDR3 runs to 16 residues.

The chain's CDR3 is CASSFPPREGNIQYF. The CDR3 DNA sequence: TGTGCCAGCAGTTTTCCCCCCAGGGAGGGAAACATTCAGTACTTC. The chain recombines TRBV28 with TRBJ2-4; 7 bases match TRBD2. V lost 3 bases and J lost 6; bases outside the gene matches: 8. This CDR3 has 15 residues. The germline V gene encodes CDR1 MDHEN and CDR2 SYDVKM.

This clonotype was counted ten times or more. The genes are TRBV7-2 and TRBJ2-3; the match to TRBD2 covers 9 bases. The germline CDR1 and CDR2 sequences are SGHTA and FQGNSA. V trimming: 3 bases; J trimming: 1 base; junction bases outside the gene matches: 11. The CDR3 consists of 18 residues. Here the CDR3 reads CASSFLRGGYRGTDTQYF. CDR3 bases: TGTGCCAGCAGCTTTTTGCGGGGGGGCTACAGGGGCACAGATACGCAGTATTTT. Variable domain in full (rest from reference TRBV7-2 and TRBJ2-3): GAGVSQSPSNKVTEKGKDVELRCDPISGHTALYWYRQSLGQGLEFLIYFQGNSAPDKSGLPSDRFSAERTGGSVSTLTIQRTQQEDSAVYLCASSFLRGGYRGTDTQYFGPGTRLTVL.

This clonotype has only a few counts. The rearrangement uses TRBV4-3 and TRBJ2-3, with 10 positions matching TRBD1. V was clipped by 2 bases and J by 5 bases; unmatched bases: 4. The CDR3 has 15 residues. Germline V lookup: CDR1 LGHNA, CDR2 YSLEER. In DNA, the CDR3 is TGCGCCAGCAGCCAACGTGGACAGGGGGGAGATACGCAGTATTTT. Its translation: CASSQRGQGGDTQYF.

The CDR3 sequence: CASSVGDSGNTIYF. The CDR3 nucleotides read TGTGCCAGCAGCGTAGGGGACTCTGGAAACACCATATATTTT. V usage is TRBV9 and J usage is TRBJ1-3; D gene uncertain. The CDR3 runs 14 residues. Trimming cost V 0 bases and J 0 bases, with 4 bases left between them. Germline V CDR1 and CDR2: SGDLS, YYNGEE.

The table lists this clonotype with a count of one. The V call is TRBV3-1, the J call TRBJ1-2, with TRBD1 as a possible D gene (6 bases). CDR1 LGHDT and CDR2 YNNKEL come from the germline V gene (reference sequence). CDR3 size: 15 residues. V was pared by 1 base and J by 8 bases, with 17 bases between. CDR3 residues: CASSQGAWGAQGYTF. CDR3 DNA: TGTGCCAGCAGCCAAGGAGCTTGGGGGGCGCAGGGCTACACCTTC.

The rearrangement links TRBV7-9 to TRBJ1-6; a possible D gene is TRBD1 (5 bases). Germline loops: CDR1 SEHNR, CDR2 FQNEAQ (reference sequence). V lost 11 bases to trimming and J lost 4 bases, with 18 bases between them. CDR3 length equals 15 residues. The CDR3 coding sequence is TGTGCCCCCACCGGTGCAGCAGGGTATAATTCACCCCTCCACTTT. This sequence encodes CAPTGAAGYNSPLHF.

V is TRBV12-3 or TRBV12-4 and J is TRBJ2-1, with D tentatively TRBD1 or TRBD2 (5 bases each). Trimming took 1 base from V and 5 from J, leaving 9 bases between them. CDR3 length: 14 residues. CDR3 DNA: TGTGCCAGCAGTTTAGGGGACCTTGACAATGAGCAGTTCTTC. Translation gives CASSLGDLDNEQFF.

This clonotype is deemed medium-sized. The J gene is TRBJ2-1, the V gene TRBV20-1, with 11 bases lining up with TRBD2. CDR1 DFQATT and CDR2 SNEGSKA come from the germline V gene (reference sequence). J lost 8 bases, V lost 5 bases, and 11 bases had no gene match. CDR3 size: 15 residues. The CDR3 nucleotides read TGCAGTGCTCTCCTAGCGGGGGGACTAAGTCATGAGCAGTTCTTC. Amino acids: CSALLAGGLSHEQFF.

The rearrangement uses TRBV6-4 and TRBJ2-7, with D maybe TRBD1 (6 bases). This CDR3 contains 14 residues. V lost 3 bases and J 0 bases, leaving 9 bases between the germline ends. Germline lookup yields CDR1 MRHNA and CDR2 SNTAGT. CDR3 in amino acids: CASSEDRSSYEQYV. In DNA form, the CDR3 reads TGTGCCAGCAGTGAAGACAGGAGCTCCTACGAGCAGTACGTC.

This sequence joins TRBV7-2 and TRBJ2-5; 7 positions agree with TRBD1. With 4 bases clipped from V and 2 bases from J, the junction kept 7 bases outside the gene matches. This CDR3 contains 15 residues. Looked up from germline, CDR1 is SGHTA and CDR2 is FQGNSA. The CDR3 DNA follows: TGTGCCAGCAGCTGGACTCCGGGACAGCAAGAGACCCAGTACTTC. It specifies CASSWTPGQQETQYF. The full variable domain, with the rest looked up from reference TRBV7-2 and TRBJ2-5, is GAGVSQSPSNKVTEKGKDVELRCDPISGHTALYWYRQSLGQGLEFLIYFQGNSAPDKSGLPSDRFSAERTGGSVSTLTIQRTQQEDSAVYLCASSWTPGQQETQYFGPGTRLLVL.

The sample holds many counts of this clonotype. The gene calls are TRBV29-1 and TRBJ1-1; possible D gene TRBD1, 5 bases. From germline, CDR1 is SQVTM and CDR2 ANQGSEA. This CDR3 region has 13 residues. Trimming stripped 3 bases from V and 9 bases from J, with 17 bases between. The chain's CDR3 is CSVDGTAITKAFF. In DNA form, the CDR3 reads TGCAGCGTTGACGGGACGGCAATAACGAAAGCTTTCTTT.

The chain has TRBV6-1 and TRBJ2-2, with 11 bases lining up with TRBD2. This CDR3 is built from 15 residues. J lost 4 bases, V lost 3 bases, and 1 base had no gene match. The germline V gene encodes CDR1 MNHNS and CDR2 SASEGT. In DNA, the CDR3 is TGTGCCAGCAGTGAGGGACTAGCGGCCACCGGGGAGCTGTTTTTT. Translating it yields CASSEGLAATGELFF.